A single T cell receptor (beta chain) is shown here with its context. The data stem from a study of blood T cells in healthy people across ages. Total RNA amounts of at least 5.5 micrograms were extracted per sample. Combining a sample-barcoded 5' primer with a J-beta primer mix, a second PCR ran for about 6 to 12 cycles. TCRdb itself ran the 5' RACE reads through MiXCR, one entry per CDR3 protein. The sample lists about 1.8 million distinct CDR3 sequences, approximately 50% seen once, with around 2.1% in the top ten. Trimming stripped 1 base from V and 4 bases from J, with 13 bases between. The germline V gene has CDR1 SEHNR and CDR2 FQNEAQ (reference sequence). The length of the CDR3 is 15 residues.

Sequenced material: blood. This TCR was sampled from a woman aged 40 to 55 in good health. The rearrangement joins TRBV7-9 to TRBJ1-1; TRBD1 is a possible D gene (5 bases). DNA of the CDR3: TGTGCCAGCAGCTTAGGCGGGGGACCCGGCACTGAAGCTTTCTTT. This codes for CASSLGGGPGTEAFF.